Listed below are T cell receptor beta chains from one sample, sequenced in a study of blood T cell repertoires in COVID-19. Clones were sequenced by immunoSEQ multiplex PCR, and TCRdb holds only the in-frame ones, with some missing. Here the sample spans fewer than 400,000 clones, more than 85% being singletons. The sequenced sample was PBMCs or T cells enriched from blood (not recorded which). The source is a woman aged 25 to 45 who had been exposed to COVID-19. The CDR3 runs from the conserved cysteine through the conserved F or W.

J gene | V gene | CDR3 protein
TRBJ2-1 | TRBV5-1 | CASKGLLSYNEQFF
TRBJ2-1 | TRBV5-1 | CASSLAPGGYNEQFF
TRBJ2-2 | TRBV28 | CASTPGTDYTGELFF
TRBJ2-7 | TRBV6-2/TRBV6-3 | CASSLRVIGGDEQYF
TRBJ1-5 | TRBV18 | CASSETGGDQPQHF
TRBJ1-2 | TRBV7-2 | CASSLVVTGNYGYTF
TRBJ1-2 | TRBV28 | CATVAYGYTF
TRBJ1-4 | TRBV29-1 | CSVAQGAANEKLFF
TRBJ1-1 | TRBV5-5 | CASRPGVGTTRSGGAFF
TRBJ1-1 | TRBV12-5 | CASGLVFVGQGENTEAFF
TRBJ2-2 | TRBV9 | CASSVGGGALNTGELFF
TRBJ2-7 | TRBV4-2 | CASSQVAGDTLYEQYF
TRBJ2-1 | TRBV14 | CASSHRAGAIYNEQFF
TRBJ1-4 | TRBV9 | CASSVGAGEDEKLFF
TRBJ2-2 | TRBV5-1 | CASSLDRNTGELFF
TRBJ1-3 | TRBV6-1 | CASSATAGTGDLSGNTIYF
TRBJ1-2 | TRBV4-2 | CASSQGRGESLYGYTF
TRBJ2-2 | TRBV19 | CASSSGTGISGELFF
TRBJ2-2 | TRBV10-3 | CAISENRVGTGELFF
TRBJ1-1 | TRBV7-2 | CASSLGQGALGTEAFF
TRBJ1-2 | TRBV6-1 | CASSEHPAKYGYTF
TRBJ1-1 | TRBV5-4 | CASSPRQNQNTEAFF
TRBJ2-2 | TRBV6-6 | CASSPGTSGGAKVGELFF
TRBJ2-7 | TRBV9 | CASSEYFEVRDGSEQYF
TRBJ2-5 | TRBV5-4 | CASSRGLGDETQYF
TRBJ2-5 | TRBV2 | CASAEETQYF
TRBJ1-5 | TRBV2 | CASSEYTGGVQPQHF
TRBJ2-7 | TRBV28 | CASSSRPGTGLSSF
TRBJ2-5 | TRBV3-1/TRBV3-2 | CASSQDPGGQETQYF
TRBJ2-5 | TRBV7-6 | CASSSWTSLETQYF
TRBJ2-1 | TRBV14 | CASSQFEGTGKDEQFF
TRBJ1-5 | TRBV6-1 | CASSETTGPQPQHF
TRBJ2-1 | TRBV7-6 | CASSYRVRGGNNEQFF
TRBJ1-2 | TRBV6-4 | CASRPTGGGSFHLGGYTF
TRBJ2-3 | TRBV2 | CASNQRGADTQYF
TRBJ1-5 | TRBV2 | CASSRGGSGNQPQHF
TRBJ2-3 | TRBV10-3 | CAISPDWTDTQYF
TRBJ2-3 | TRBV4-2 | CASSQSSGGGLTDTQYF
TRBJ2-3 | TRBV5-1 | CASSLAVTSGGPDTQYF
TRBJ2-7 | TRBV20-1 | CSAIAGEQYF
TRBJ1-1 | TRBV7-9 | CASSLGQNTEAFF
TRBJ2-3 | TRBV4-1 | CASSQEIASERTQYF
TRBJ1-1 | TRBV12-5 | CASGLVGTALNTEAFF
TRBJ2-1 | TRBV28 | CASSFRAGEGGNEQFF
TRBJ2-3 | TRBV19 | CASRWGQGTDTQYF
TRBJ2-3 | TRBV6-5 | CASRATGMVTDTQYF
TRBJ2-2 | TRBV9 | CASSVASGVTGELFF
TRBJ2-2 | TRBV7-5 | CARSFRRGERVPGELFF
TRBJ1-1 | TRBV10-3 | CASSRGMNTEAFF
TRBJ2-5 | TRBV25-1 | CASGQGYQETQYF
TRBJ2-3 | TRBV9 | CASSPSRLAGVDTQYF
TRBJ1-2 | TRBV13 | CASSYTTGGYGNYGYTF
TRBJ1-1 | TRBV12-3/TRBV12-4 | CASSLHRDTEAFF